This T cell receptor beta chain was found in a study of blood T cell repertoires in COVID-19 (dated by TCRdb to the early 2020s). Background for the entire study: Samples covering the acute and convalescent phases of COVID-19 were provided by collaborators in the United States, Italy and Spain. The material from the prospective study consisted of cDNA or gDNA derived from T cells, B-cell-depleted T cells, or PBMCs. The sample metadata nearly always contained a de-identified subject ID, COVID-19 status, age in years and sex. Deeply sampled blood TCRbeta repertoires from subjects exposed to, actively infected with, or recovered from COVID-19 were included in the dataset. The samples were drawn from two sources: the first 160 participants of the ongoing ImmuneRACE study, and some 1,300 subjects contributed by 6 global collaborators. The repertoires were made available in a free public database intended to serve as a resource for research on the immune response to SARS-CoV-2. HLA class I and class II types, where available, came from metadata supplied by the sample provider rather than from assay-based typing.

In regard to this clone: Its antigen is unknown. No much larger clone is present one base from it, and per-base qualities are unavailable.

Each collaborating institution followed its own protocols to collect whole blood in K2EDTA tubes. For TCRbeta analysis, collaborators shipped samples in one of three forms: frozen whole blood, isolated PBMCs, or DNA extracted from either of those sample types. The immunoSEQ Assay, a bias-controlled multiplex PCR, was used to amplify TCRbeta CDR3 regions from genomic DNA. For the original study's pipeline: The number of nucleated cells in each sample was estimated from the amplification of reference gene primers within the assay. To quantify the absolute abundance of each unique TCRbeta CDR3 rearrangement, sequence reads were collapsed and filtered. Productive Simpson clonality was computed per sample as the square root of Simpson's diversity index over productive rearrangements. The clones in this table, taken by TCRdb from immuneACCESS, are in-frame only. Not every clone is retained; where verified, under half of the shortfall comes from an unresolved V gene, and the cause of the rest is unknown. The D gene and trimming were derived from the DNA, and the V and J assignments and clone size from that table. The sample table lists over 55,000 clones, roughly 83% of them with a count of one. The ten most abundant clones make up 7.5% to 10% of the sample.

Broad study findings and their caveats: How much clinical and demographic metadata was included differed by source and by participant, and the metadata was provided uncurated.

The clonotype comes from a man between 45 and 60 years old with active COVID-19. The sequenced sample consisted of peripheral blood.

The DNA sequence follows: TGTGCCAGCAGCTTATGGGCGGGGGGGTTGTTCTTC. This codes for CASSLWAGGLFF. The rearrangement joined TRBV11-2 to TRBJ2-1, with TRBD2 identical over 9 junction bases. CDR1 SGHAT and CDR2 FQNNGV are derived from the germline V gene. V is cut back by 2 bases and J by 15 bases, with 5 bases in the junction unmatched. The CDR3 sequence holds 12 residues, the cysteine and phenylalanine included. Only the CDR3 part of the read is kept: 36 bases, read in frame from the first base. Where the CDR3 stops, the reference TRBV11-2 and TRBJ2-1 genes take over; the full variable domain is EAGVAQSPRYKIIEKRQSVAFWCNPISGHATLYWYQQILGQGPKLLIQFQNNGVVDDSQLPKDRFSAERLKGVDSTLKIQPAKLEDSAVYLCASSLWAGGLFFGPGTRLTVL.